Shown below are 32 T cell receptor beta chains from a single sample sequenced in a study of blood T cell repertoires in COVID-19. This table comes from immunoSEQ multiplex PCR, and its TCRdb copy is limited to in-frame clones, with some not included. The repertoire holds about 200,000 clones, with around nine tenths as singletons. The sequencing sample was made of peripheral blood. The receptors here all came from a man aged 50-60 years with COVID-19, enrolled during active disease.

This clone was found a few times. The J gene is TRBJ2-4, the V gene TRBV19; 15 bases align to TRBD2. The CDR3 length is 18 residues. V lost 4 bases, J lost 0 bases, and 4 bases stayed unmatched. Germline V CDR1 and CDR2: LNHDA, SQIVND (reference sequence). The CDR3 DNA reads TGTGCCAGTAGTACAGGACTAGCGGGAGGGTTAGCCAAAAACATTCAGTACTTC. Residues: CASSTGLAGGLAKNIQYF.

The chain has TRBV28 and TRBJ1-4; 7 bases are a match to TRBD1. The V and J ends lost 4 bases and 4 bases, in that order; junction bases with no gene match: 3. The CDR3 totals 14 residues. Germline V gene data show CDR1 as MDHEN and CDR2 as SYDVKM. The CDR3 protein is CASSSTGINEKLFF. CDR3 DNA sequence: TGTGCCAGCAGTTCGACAGGGATTAATGAAAAACTGTTTTTT.

V usage is TRBV30 and J usage is TRBJ2-7; 10 nucleotides match TRBD1. The CDR3 consists of 15 residues. CDR1 is GTSNPN, CDR2 SVGIG, per germline (reference sequence). The V and J ends lost 0 bases and 4 bases, in that order; junction bases with no gene match: 6. In nucleotides, the CDR3 is TGTGCCTGGAGTGTAGGACAGGGGGTTTCGTACGAGCAGTACTTC. It yields the protein CAWSVGQGVSYEQYF.

The chain is built from TRBV11-2 and TRBJ2-2; the match to TRBD2 covers 14 bases. Germline CDR1 and CDR2: SGHAT and FQNNGV. This CDR3 region has 16 residues. With 4 bases clipped from V and 5 bases from J, the junction kept 3 bases outside the gene matches. The CDR3 protein is CASSSGLAGVTGELFF. DNA of the CDR3: TGTGCCAGCAGCTCGGGACTAGCGGGGGTTACCGGGGAGCTGTTTTTT.

The rearrangement links TRBV6-5 to TRBJ2-7; D perhaps matches TRBD1 (6 bases). Germline assignment: CDR1 MNHEY and CDR2 SVGAGI. Trimming stripped 10 bases from V and 4 bases from J, with 14 bases between. The length of the CDR3 is 12 residues. For the CDR3, the DNA is TGTGCCACCAAGGGACAACCTTACGAGCAGTACTTC. Its translation: CATKGQPYEQYF.

The chain combines TRBV5-5 with TRBJ1-1; TRBD1 agrees at 7 bases. The CDR3 sequence is 14 residues long. The germline CDR1 and CDR2 sequences are SGHKS and YYEKEE (reference sequence). Unmatched junction bases numbered 5, after V lost 6 bases and J lost 0 bases. CDR3 bases: TGTGCCAGCACCATGACAGGGATGAACACTGAAGCTTTCTTT. This codes for CASTMTGMNTEAFF.

The rearrangement links TRBV7-9 to TRBJ2-3; a possible D gene is TRBD2 (5 bases). V lost 3 bases, J lost 3 bases, and 7 bases lay in between. The CDR3 has 13 residues. Germline CDR1 and CDR2: SEHNR and FQNEAQ (reference sequence). CDR3 residues: CASSFPGTDTQYF. The CDR3 nucleotides read TGTGCCAGCAGCTTTCCGGGGACAGATACGCAGTATTTT.

The CDR3 DNA follows: TGTGCCAGCAGTTCTTTCTCTCACAATGAGCAGTTCTTC. This encodes CASSSFSHNEQFF. The chain is built from TRBV6-5 and TRBJ2-1; no clear D. V was trimmed by 4 bases and J by 5 bases, leaving 9 bases between them. The length of the CDR3 is 13 residues. From germline, CDR1 is MNHEY and CDR2 SVGAGI.

The V gene is TRBV3-1 (or the pseudogene TRBV3-2), the J gene TRBJ1-2; D not resolved. Trimming removed 0 bases at V and 1 base at J, with 15 bases between. CDR3 length: 17 residues. CDR1 and CDR2 (germline): LGHDT, YNNKEL (reference sequence). In DNA, the CDR3 is TGTGCCAGCAGCCAAGATCTTGGGGTGAGGGATAACTATGGCTACACCTTC. It translates to CASSQDLGVRDNYGYTF.

The gene calls are TRBV5-1 and TRBJ2-5; 10 bases line up with TRBD1. Germline loops: CDR1 SGHRS, CDR2 YFSETQ. The junction had 3 bases not matched to a gene; V was cut back by 4 bases and J by 3 bases. The CDR3 has 14 amino acids. As DNA, the CDR3 is TGCGCCAGCAGCGAGGGACAGGGGAAAGAGACCCAGTACTTC. As protein: CASSEGQGKETQYF.

This clone has a handful of counts. This chain uses TRBV2 with TRBJ1-5, with D possibly matching TRBD1 (5 bases). Between the trimmed V and J ends, which lost 5 bases and 7 bases, there was a span of 18 bases. Germline loops: CDR1 SNHLY, CDR2 FYNNEI. The CDR3 extends over 15 amino acids. CDR3 amino acids: CASSLTAPGAQPQHF. The CDR3 DNA reads as TGTGCCAGCAGTCTGACAGCCCCCGGAGCCCAGCCCCAGCATTTT.

The rearrangement uses TRBV6-1 and TRBJ1-1, with 8 bases that match TRBD1. Trimming cost V 2 bases and J 7 bases; bases outside gene matches: 18. Germline V gene data show CDR1 as MNHNS and CDR2 as SASEGT. The CDR3 is 18 amino acids. Written as DNA, the CDR3 is TGTGCCAGCAGTGAAAATGTTTATGGGATGGCAGGGGGCAATGAAGCTTTCTTT. It specifies CASSENVYGMAGGNEAFF.

V usage is TRBV7-3 and J usage is TRBJ2-1, with 10 bases aligning to TRBD1. V shed 2 bases, J shed 7 bases, and the junction held 5 bases outside the gene matches. The CDR3 has 15 residues. Germline CDR1 and CDR2: SGHTA and FQGTGA. The CDR3 DNA reads as TGTGCCAGCAGCTTACTCGGGACAGGGGTTAATGAGCAGTTCTTC. Its translation is CASSLLGTGVNEQFF.

The CDR3 nucleotides are TGTGCCAGCAGTACAGGGGGCTCTGGAAACACCATATATTTT. It translates to CASSTGGSGNTIYF. The chain links TRBV6-5 to TRBJ1-3, with TRBD1 identical over 8 bases. CDR3 size: 14 residues. V dropped 5 bases and J dropped 0; count of bases not matched to a gene: 0. Germline CDR1 reads MNHEY; CDR2 reads SVGAGI.

The rearrangement links TRBV5-1 to TRBJ2-5, with 7 bases that match TRBD1. Trimming cost V 4 bases and J 6 bases; bases outside gene matches: 6. There are 13 residues in the CDR3. Germline-derived CDR1 and CDR2 are SGHRS and YFSETQ. This chain's CDR3 is CASSPDRMKTQYF. DNA for the CDR3: TGCGCCAGCAGCCCGGACAGGATGAAGACCCAGTACTTC.

This clone was observed many times. The rearrangement links TRBV30 to TRBJ1-2, with 8 bases identical to TRBD1. Germline V lookup: CDR1 GTSNPN, CDR2 SVGIG (reference sequence). V shed 4 bases, J shed 5 bases, and the junction held 9 bases outside the gene matches. CDR3 size: 14 residues. CDR3 region: CAWKRQGAGYGYTF. The CDR3 nucleotides are TGTGCCTGGAAACGGCAGGGGGCTGGATATGGCTACACCTTC. Full variable domain (rest looked up from reference TRBV30 and TRBJ1-2): SQTIHQWPATLVQPVGSPLSLECTVEGTSNPNLYWYRQAAGRGLQLLFYSVGIGQISSEVPQNLSASRPQDRQFILSSKKLLLSDSGFYLCAWKRQGAGYGYTFGSGTRLTVV.

V is TRBV2 and J is TRBJ1-5; TRBD1 agrees at 8 bases. CDR3 length equals 14 residues. Unmatched junction bases numbered 5, after V lost 6 bases and J lost 4 bases. Germline loops: CDR1 SNHLY, CDR2 FYNNEI. The CDR3 region has the DNA TGTGCCAGCAGACCCGACAGGGGAAATCAGCCCCAGCATTTT. Translated: CASRPDRGNQPQHF.

The chain uses TRBV21-1 and TRBJ1-6; TRBD1 is taken as the D call from the table, unchecked against the DNA. TRBV21-1 is an annotated pseudogene. The CDR3 contains 17 residues. CDR3 sequence (DNA): TGTGCCAGCAGCTTCGAGGACAGGGGCGAAAATAATTCACCCCTCCACTTT. This sequence encodes CASSFEDRGENNSPLHF.

The rearrangement uses TRBV12-3 or TRBV12-4 and TRBJ1-2; TRBD1 might be the D (6 bases). The CDR3 has 13 residues. V was cut by 3 bases and J by 7 bases, with 12 bases left in between. CDR3 protein: CASSFNGGSGYTF. The CDR3 nucleotides read TGTGCCAGCAGTTTTAATGGGGGCTCTGGCTACACCTTC.

CDR3 region: CASSEDRLNTGELFF. The CDR3, as DNA: TGTGCCAGCAGTGAGGACAGACTGAACACCGGGGAGCTGTTTTTT. The rearrangement uses TRBV2 and TRBJ2-2; D is possibly TRBD1 (6 bases). This CDR3 contains 15 residues. V was shortened by 3 bases and J by 1 base, with 9 bases between the two germline ends. Per the germline V gene, CDR1 is SNHLY and CDR2 is FYNNEI.

J is TRBJ2-3 and V is TRBV11-2; 7 positions agree with TRBD2. Trimming removed 0 bases from V and 4 bases from J; junction bases left unmatched: 10. The CDR3 runs to 17 residues. The germline gives CDR1 SGHAT, CDR2 FQNNGV. In nucleotides, the CDR3 is TGTGCCAGCAGCTTAGAGCCTAGCGGTAGGCCCCCAGATACGCAGTATTTT. Residues: CASSLEPSGRPPDTQYF.

The chain combines TRBV2 with TRBJ1-2; 7 bases are a match to TRBD1. With V trimmed by 1 base and J by 4 bases, 18 bases remained unmatched. CDR1 is SNHLY, CDR2 FYNNEI, per germline. This CDR3 has 19 residues. The CDR3 region is CASSEVPGTVKFYVYGYTF. For the CDR3, the DNA is TGTGCCAGCAGTGAAGTCCCCGGGACAGTCAAATTCTACGTCTATGGCTACACCTTC.

The chain employs TRBV28 and TRBJ1-2, with D possibly being TRBD1 (6 bases). This CDR3 is built from 15 residues. V gave up 5 bases and J gave up 1 base, with 14 bases separating them. The V gene's germline CDR1 is MDHEN and CDR2 SYDVKM. CDR3 loop: CASSNGPGVNYGYTF. Written as DNA, the CDR3 is TGTGCCAGCAGTAATGGACCAGGGGTTAACTATGGCTACACCTTC.

The chain couples TRBV30 to TRBJ1-6; a weak D match, TRBD1 (5 bases). Germline V CDR1 and CDR2: GTSNPN, SVGIG (reference sequence). The CDR3 totals 16 residues. Trimming took off 4 bases at V and 10 bases at J, with 23 bases between the two ends. The CDR3 region has the DNA TGTGCCTGGACCCGGGCTCGACAGTGGCTAGGGTCACCCCTCCACTTT. Translated: CAWTRARQWLGSPLHF.

The V and J genes are TRBV6-5 and TRBJ1-1, with 8 bases fitting TRBD1. This CDR3 is built from 13 residues. Germline CDR1 is MNHEY and CDR2 is SVGAGI. Losses at the gene ends were 5 bases for V and 4 bases for J; bases not matched to a gene: 3. CDR3 sequence reads: CASSPTGATEAFF. The DNA of the CDR3 is TGTGCCAGCAGTCCGACAGGGGCCACTGAAGCTTTCTTT.

This clone has a single count. The rearrangement joins TRBV5-1 to TRBJ1-3, with 7 positions matching TRBD1. Germline trimming cut 0 bases from V and 4 bases from J; bases unmatched to any gene: 1. CDR3 length: 14 residues. The germline gives CDR1 SGHRS, CDR2 YFSETQ. For the CDR3, the DNA is TGCGCCAGCAGCTTGGAGACAGGGGGAAACACCATATATTTT. Encoded protein: CASSLETGGNTIYF.

The chain is built from TRBV27 and TRBJ2-1; 16 bases match TRBD2. After removal of 5 bases from V and 4 bases from J, the junction contained 11 bases not matched to a gene. Per germline, CDR1 MNHEY and CDR2 SMNVEV (reference sequence). The CDR3 runs to 19 residues. Here the CDR3 DNA reads TGTGCCAGCAGTCCACGCGGGACTAGCGGGAGGGCCGAATACAATGAGCAGTTCTTC. Translated: CASSPRGTSGRAEYNEQFF.

V is TRBV6-1 and J is TRBJ1-2; a possible D gene is TRBD1 (6 bases). Germline V CDR1 and CDR2: MNHNS, SASEGT. V was trimmed by 2 bases and J by 4 bases, leaving 17 bases between them. CDR3 length: 16 amino acids. Here the CDR3 reads CASSEKPTGRPYGYTF. CDR3 DNA: TGTGCCAGCAGTGAAAAACCCACAGGGCGTCCCTATGGCTACACCTTC.

CDR3 protein: CASSLQTGGNTEAFF. The CDR3 DNA sequence: TGTGCCAGCAGTTTACAGACAGGGGGGAACACTGAAGCTTTCTTT. This chain links TRBV25-1 with TRBJ1-1, with 9 bases lining up with TRBD1. J gave up 1 base and V 5 bases, and 5 bases lay outside the gene matches. There are 15 residues in the CDR3. Germline V gives CDR1 MGHDK, CDR2 SYGVNS.

The genes are TRBV6-5 and TRBJ2-7; D is unclear. The germline V and J ends were trimmed by 10 bases and 6 bases, with 19 bases remaining between them. The germline V gene has CDR1 MNHEY and CDR2 SVGAGI. The CDR3 totals 13 residues. In DNA form, the CDR3 reads TGTGCCACCCGGCTAGAACCGATAGGCGAGCAGTACTTC. Protein sequence: CATRLEPIGEQYF.

V and J are TRBV3-1 (or the pseudogene TRBV3-2) and TRBJ2-7, with 7 bases lining up with TRBD2. CDR1 LGHDT and CDR2 YNNKEL come from the germline V gene (reference sequence). V lost 4 bases and J lost 3; bases outside the gene matches: 9. This CDR3 region has 15 residues. The CDR3 DNA reads as TGTGCCAGCAGCCCCATGGGTGCGGGAGTCTACGAGCAGTACTTC. Encoded protein: CASSPMGAGVYEQYF.

The V and J genes are TRBV5-1 and TRBJ2-1; 16 nucleotides match TRBD2. Losses at the gene ends were 3 bases for V and 6 bases for J; bases not matched to a gene: 3. Germline V gene data show CDR1 as SGHRS and CDR2 as YFSETQ. This CDR3 contains 16 residues. In DNA form, the CDR3 reads TGCGCCAGCAGCTGGGGACTAGCGGGGGGGCCCAATGAGCAGTTCTTC. This sequence encodes CASSWGLAGGPNEQFF.